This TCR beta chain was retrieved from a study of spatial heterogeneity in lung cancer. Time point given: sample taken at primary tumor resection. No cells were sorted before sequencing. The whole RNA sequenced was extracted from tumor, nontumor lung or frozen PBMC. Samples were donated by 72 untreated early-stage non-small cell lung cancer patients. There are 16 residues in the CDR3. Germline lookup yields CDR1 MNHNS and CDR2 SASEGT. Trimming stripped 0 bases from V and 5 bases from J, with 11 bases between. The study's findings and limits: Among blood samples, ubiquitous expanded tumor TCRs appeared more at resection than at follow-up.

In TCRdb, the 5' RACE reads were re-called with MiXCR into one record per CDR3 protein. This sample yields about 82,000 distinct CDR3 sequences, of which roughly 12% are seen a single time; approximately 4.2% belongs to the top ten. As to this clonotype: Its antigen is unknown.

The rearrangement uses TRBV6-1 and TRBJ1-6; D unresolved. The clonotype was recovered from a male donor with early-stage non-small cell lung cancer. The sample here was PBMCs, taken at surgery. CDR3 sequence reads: CASSEAPPRNNSPLHF. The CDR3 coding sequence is TGTGCCAGCAGTGAAGCCCCCCCACGGAATAATTCACCCCTCCACTTT.